The text below deals with one TCR beta chain. The data were taken from a study of blood T cell repertoires in COVID-19. The wider study: The study drew acute and convalescent COVID-19 samples from the United States, Italy and Spain.

J was trimmed by 2 bases and V by 2 bases; bases with no gene match: 2. Germline V gives CDR1 MNHEY, CDR2 SVGAGI. CDR3 size: 14 residues. Original analysis: Amplification of reference gene primers provided the estimated nucleated cell counts. The protocol was immunoSEQ multiplex PCR, while the TCRdb copy is restricted to in-frame clones and leaves out a portion. V and J calls and clone size are given by that table; D and trimming were obtained from the DNA. The profile covers around 150,000 clones, with more than 65% appearing a single time and approximately 15% taken by the ten largest. This sequence originates from a woman aged 80 or over with acute or convalescent COVID-19. Sequencing was carried out using peripheral blood. The chain combines TRBV6-5 with TRBJ1-2; TRBD1 aligns across 7 bases. The CDR3 reads CASSYRDSNYGYTF. The CDR3, as DNA: TGTGCCAGCAGTTACCGGGACAGCAACTATGGCTACACCTTC.